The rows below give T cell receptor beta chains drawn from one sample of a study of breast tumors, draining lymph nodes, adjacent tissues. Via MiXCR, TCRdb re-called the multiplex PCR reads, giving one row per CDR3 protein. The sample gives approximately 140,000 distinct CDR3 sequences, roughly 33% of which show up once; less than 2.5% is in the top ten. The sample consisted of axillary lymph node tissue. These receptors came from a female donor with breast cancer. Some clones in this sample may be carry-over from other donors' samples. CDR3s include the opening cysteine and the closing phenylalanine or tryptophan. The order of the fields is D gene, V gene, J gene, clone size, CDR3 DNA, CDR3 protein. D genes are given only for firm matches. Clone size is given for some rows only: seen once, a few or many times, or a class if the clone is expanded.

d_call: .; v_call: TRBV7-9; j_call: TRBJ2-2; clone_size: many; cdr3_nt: TGTGCCAGGGGCCAGAGAGGACTTGAAACCGGGGAGCTGTTTTTT; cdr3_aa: CARGQRGLETGELFF
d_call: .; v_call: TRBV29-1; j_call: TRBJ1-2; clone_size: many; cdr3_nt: TGCAGCGTTGGGGGGGGCCTCTATGGCTACACCTTC; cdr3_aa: CSVGGGLYGYTF
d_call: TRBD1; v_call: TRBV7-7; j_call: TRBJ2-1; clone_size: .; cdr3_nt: TGTGCTAGGGAAACAGGGGGCCCTTTCGGGTTCTTC; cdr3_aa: CARETGGPFGFF
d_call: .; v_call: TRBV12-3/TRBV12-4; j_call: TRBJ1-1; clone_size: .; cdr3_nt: TGTGCCAGCAGTTTAGGGATCTTACAGATTAACACTGAAGCTTTCTTT; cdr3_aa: CASSLGILQINTEAFF
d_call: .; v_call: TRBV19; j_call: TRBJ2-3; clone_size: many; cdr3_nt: TGTGCCAGTAGTATAGGGACTAATACGCAGTATTTT; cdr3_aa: CASSIGTNTQYF
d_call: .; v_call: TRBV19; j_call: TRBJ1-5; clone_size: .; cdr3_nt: TGTGCCAGTAGTATGGACAACGTGAATCAGCCCCAGCATTTT; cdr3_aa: CASSMDNVNQPQHF
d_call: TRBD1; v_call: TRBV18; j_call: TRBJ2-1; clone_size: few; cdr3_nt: TGTGCCAGCTCACCGTGGACAGGGGGCGGGAGCTACAATGAGCAGTTCTTC; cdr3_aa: CASSPWTGGGSYNEQFF
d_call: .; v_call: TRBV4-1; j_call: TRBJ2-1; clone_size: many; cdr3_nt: TGCGCCAGCGGTCAGAGACAGCCCTACAATGAGCAGTTCTTC; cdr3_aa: CASGQRQPYNEQFF
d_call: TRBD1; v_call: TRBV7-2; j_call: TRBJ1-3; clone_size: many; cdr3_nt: TGTGCCAGCAGCTATGGGACAGCTGGAAACACCATATATTTT; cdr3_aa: CASSYGTAGNTIYF
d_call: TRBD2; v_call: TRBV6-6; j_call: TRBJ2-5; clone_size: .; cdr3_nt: TGTGCCAGCGGGACTAGCGGGGGAGAGACCCAGTACTTC; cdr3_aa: CASGTSGGETQYF
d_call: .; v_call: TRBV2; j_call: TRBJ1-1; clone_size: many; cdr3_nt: TGTGCCAGCAGGACTACAGGGCGAGTCACTGAAGCTTTCTTT; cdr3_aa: CASRTTGRVTEAFF
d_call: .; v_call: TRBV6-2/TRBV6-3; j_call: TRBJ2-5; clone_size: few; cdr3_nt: TGTGCCAGCAGTCACGACAGATTCACAGGGGAGACCCAGTACTTC; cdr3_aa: CASSHDRFTGETQYF
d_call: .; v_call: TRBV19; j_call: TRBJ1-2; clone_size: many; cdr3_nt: TGTGCCAGTAGTATTCGTGGGGGCGATGGCTACACCTTC; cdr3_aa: CASSIRGGDGYTF
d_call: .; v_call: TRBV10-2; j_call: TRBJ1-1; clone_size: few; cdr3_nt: TGCGCCAGCAGTGGGAGGGGAGGACGGAGCACTGAAGCTTTCTTT; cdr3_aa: CASSGRGGRSTEAFF
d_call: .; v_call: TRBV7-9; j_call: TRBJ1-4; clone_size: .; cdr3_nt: TGTGCCAGCAGCCTATACCCCCAAGCGGATGAAAAACTGCTTTTT; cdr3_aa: CASSLYPQADEKLLF